The rows below give T cell receptor beta chains drawn from one sample of a study of T cells in Graves' hyperthyroidism and ophthalmopathy. Each CDR3 protein gets one entry after TCRdb re-called the multiplex PCR reads with MiXCR. Altogether around 500,000 distinct CDR3 sequences are present, about 15% being singletons, with the ten largest covering around a sixth. The sequencing input was blood. These receptors all come from a woman aged 18-29 years with Graves' hyperthyroidism. Both conserved end residues are part of each CDR3. D genes are given only for firm matches. Not all rows give a size; the values are once, few, many and, for expanded clones, a class.

d_gene,abundance,v_gene,j_gene,CDR3aa,CDR3nt
.,many,TRBV7-9,TRBJ1-2,CASSQTLGGYTF,TGTGCCAGCAGCCAAACACTAGGGGGCTACACCTTC
.,many,TRBV9,TRBJ2-7,CASSVGSETPYEQYF,TGTGCCAGCAGCGTAGGTAGCGAAACACCCTACGAGCAGTACTTC
.,many,TRBV19,TRBJ2-2,CASSGNVGTGELFF,TGTGCCAGTAGTGGCAACGTAGGGACCGGGGAGCTGTTTTTT
TRBD1,.,TRBV29-1,TRBJ2-3,CSIRRQGEKYF,TGCAGCATACGGCGGCAGGGGGAAAAGTATTTT
.,many,TRBV2,TRBJ1-1,CASSLRIHRNTEAFF,TGTGCCAGCAGTCTCCGCATACACAGGAACACTGAAGCTTTCTTT
TRBD1,many,TRBV5-1,TRBJ1-2,CASSWTGVPYGYTF,TGCGCCAGCAGCTGGACAGGGGTACCCTATGGCTACACCTTC
.,many,TRBV2,TRBJ1-4,CASSNPRGGEKLFF,TGTGCCAGCAGTAATCCCCGCGGGGGCGAAAAACTGTTTTTT
TRBD2,few,TRBV7-8,TRBJ2-3,CASTRLAGDDTQYF,TGTGCCAGCACCCGCTTAGCGGGAGACGATACGCAGTATTTT
.,.,TRBV20-1,TRBJ1-5,CSARADSFNQPQHF,TGCAGTGCTAGAGCTGACAGCTTCAATCAGCCCCAGCATTTT
.,.,TRBV4-2,TRBJ2-3,CASSLQTGSTDTQYF,TGTGCCAGCAGCCTTCAGACAGGTTCCACAGATACGCAGTATTTT
.,few,TRBV9,TRBJ2-1,CASSGSGTTGNEQFF,TGTGCCAGCAGCGGGTCCGGGACTACAGGGAATGAGCAGTTCTTC
.,many,TRBV29-1,TRBJ2-3,CSVVKRSTDTQYF,TGCAGCGTTGTCAAAAGGAGCACAGATACGCAGTATTTT
TRBD2,many,TRBV27,TRBJ2-3,CASSPGTSGLTDTQYF,TGTGCCAGCAGTCCAGGGACTAGCGGACTCACAGATACGCAGTATTTT
TRBD1,.,TRBV19,TRBJ1-5,CASSMGQGPYQPQHF,TGTGCCAGTAGTATGGGACAGGGGCCTTATCAGCCCCAGCATTTT
TRBD1,many,TRBV12-3/TRBV12-4,TRBJ1-6,CASTSQGADRPLHF,TGTGCCAGCACCTCACAGGGGGCGGACCGACCCCTCCACTTT
.,many,TRBV20-1,TRBJ2-3,CSAYGGWSADTQYF,TGCAGTGCTTACGGGGGTTGGTCGGCAGATACGCAGTATTTT
TRBD1,.,TRBV10-3,TRBJ2-2,CAIREGQVVAGELFF,TGTGCCATCAGAGAGGGACAGGTTGTCGCCGGGGAGCTGTTTTTT
.,many,TRBV29-1,TRBJ2-1,CSVEDSQEAYEQFF,TGCAGCGTTGAAGATTCCCAGGAGGCCTATGAGCAGTTCTTC
.,.,TRBV10-3,TRBJ1-1,CAIQVGQNTEAFF,TGTGCCATCCAGGTGGGGCAGAACACTGAAGCTTTCTTT
.,many,TRBV19,TRBJ1-5,CASSKARGHSNQPQHF,TGTGCCAGTAGTAAGGCCAGGGGCCATAGCAATCAGCCCCAGCATTTT
.,many,TRBV12-3/TRBV12-4,TRBJ2-7,CASSLGGTYEQYF,TGTGCCAGCAGCCTGGGGGGAACCTACGAGCAGTACTTC
TRBD1,many,TRBV7-3,TRBJ2-1,CASSLDRTGTGSYNEQFF,TGTGCCAGCAGCTTAGATAGAACCGGGACAGGCTCCTACAATGAGCAGTTCTTC
.,many,TRBV10-3,TRBJ2-1,CAIRLTGDRDEQFF,TGTGCCATCAGGCTCACCGGGGACCGCGATGAGCAGTTCTTC
.,many,TRBV7-3,TRBJ2-3,CASSRSGQRADTQYF,TGTGCCAGCAGCCGATCCGGGCAACGGGCAGATACGCAGTATTTT
.,.,TRBV18,TRBJ1-6,CASSPVGGENSPLHF,TGTGCCAGCTCACCCGTGGGGGGGGAAAATTCACCCCTCCACTTT
TRBD1,many,TRBV7-8,TRBJ2-4,CASSLGIGQGGLAKNIQYF,TGTGCCAGCAGCTTAGGGATTGGACAGGGGGGTTTAGCCAAAAACATTCAGTACTTC
TRBD2,few,TRBV7-9,TRBJ2-1,CASSLVLAGYEQFF,TGTGCCAGCAGCTTAGTCCTAGCGGGATATGAGCAGTTCTTC
.,.,TRBV7-3,TRBJ2-1,CASSRGPDNEQFF,TGTGCCAGCAGCCGCGGACCTGACAATGAGCAGTTCTTC
.,many,TRBV7-9,TRBJ2-7,CASSGGLSFSYEQYF,TGTGCCAGCAGCGGCGGGCTCAGTTTCTCCTACGAGCAGTACTTC
.,many,TRBV3-1,TRBJ2-7,CASSQGVDISYEQYF,TGTGCCAGCAGCCAAGGAGTGGACATCTCCTACGAGCAGTACTTC
.,.,TRBV4-1,TRBJ1-3,CASSQDGPRGTIYF,TGCGCCAGCAGCCAAGACGGGCCCCGGGGCACCATATATTTT
.,few,TRBV7-9,TRBJ2-1,CASTPSHNEQFF,TGTGCCAGCACCCCTAGTCACAATGAGCAGTTCTTC
.,many,TRBV18,TRBJ2-7,CASSPTSFYEQYF,TGTGCCAGCTCCCCTACTAGCTTTTACGAGCAGTACTTC
TRBD2,many,TRBV11-3,TRBJ2-3,CASSFGLAGTTDTQYF,TGTGCCAGCAGCTTCGGACTAGCGGGGACCACAGATACGCAGTATTTT
.,many,TRBV2,TRBJ2-5,CASIGAVQETQYF,TGTGCCAGCATCGGTGCGGTCCAAGAGACCCAGTACTTC
.,many,TRBV27,TRBJ2-7,CASSLASHSYEQYF,TGTGCCAGCAGTTTAGCGAGTCACTCCTACGAGCAGTACTTC
.,few,TRBV10-3,TRBJ2-2,CAIRSLANTGELFF,TGTGCCATCAGATCCCTAGCCAACACCGGGGAGCTGTTTTTT
.,many,TRBV3-1,TRBJ1-4,CASSPPGITNEKLFF,TGTGCCAGCAGCCCCCCCGGGATAACTAATGAAAAACTGTTTTTT
TRBD2,many,TRBV12-3/TRBV12-4,TRBJ2-3,CASRPTRTSGSGDTQYF,TGTGCCAGCAGACCGACTCGGACTAGCGGGAGTGGTGATACGCAGTATTTT